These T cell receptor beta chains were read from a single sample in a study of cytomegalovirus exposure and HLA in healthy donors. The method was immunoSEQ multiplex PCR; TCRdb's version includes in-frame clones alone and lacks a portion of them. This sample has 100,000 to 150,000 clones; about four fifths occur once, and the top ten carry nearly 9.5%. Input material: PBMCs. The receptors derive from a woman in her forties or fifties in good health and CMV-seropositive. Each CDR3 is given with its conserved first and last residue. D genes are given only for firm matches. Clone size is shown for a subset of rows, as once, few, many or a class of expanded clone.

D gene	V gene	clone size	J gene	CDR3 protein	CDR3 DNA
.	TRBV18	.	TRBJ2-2	CASSPGLDTGELFF	TGTGCCAGCTCACCTGGACTGGACACCGGGGAGCTGTTTTTT
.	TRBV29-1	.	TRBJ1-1	CSVVDLVGTEAFF	TGCAGCGTTGTAGACTTAGTTGGCACTGAAGCTTTCTTT
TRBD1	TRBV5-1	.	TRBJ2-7	CASSFGQGASYEQYF	TGCGCCAGCAGCTTTGGACAGGGGGCCTCTTACGAGCAGTACTTC
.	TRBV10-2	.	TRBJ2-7	CASRQGSYEQYF	TGCGCCAGCAGACAGGGCTCCTACGAGCAGTACTTC
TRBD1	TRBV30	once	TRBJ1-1	CAWKIGGGTEAFF	TGTGCCTGGAAAATAGGGGGCGGCACTGAGGCTTTCTTT
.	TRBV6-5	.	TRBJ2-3	CASSLTAPDTQYF	TGTGCCAGCAGTCTGACAGCCCCGGATACGCAGTATTTT
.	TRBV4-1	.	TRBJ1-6	CASSQVPPTGSSYNSPLHF	TGCGCCAGCAGCCAAGTCCCCCCCACAGGGAGCTCCTATAATTCACCCCTCCACTTT
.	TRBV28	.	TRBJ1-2	CASSRGGTNYGYTF	TGTGCCAGCAGCCGGGGGGGTACTAACTATGGCTACACCTTC
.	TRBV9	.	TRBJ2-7	CASSVDGSYEQYF	TGTGCCAGCAGCGTAGATGGCAGCTACGAGCAGTACTTC
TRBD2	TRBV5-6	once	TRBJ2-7	CASSLGWREDYEQYF	TGTGCCAGCAGCTTGGGATGGCGGGAGGACTACGAGCAGTACTTC
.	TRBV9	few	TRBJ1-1	CASSVTGQNTEAFF	TGTGCCAGCAGCGTAACCGGACAGAACACTGAAGCTTTCTTT
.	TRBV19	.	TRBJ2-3	CASIPGPDTQYF	TGTGCCAGTATCCCAGGGCCAGATACGCAGTATTTT
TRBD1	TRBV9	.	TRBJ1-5	CASTRRTGFDQPQHF	TGTGCCAGCACCCGGCGGACAGGGTTTGATCAGCCCCAGCATTTT
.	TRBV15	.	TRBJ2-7	CATSRDPSYEQYF	TGTGCCACCAGCAGAGATCCATCCTACGAGCAGTACTTC
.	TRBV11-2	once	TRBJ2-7	CASSLRGPEQYF	TGTGCCAGCAGCTTAAGAGGGCCCGAGCAGTACTTC
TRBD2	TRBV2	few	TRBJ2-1	CATLWREAPQNEQFF	TGTGCCACCCTTTGGCGGGAGGCCCCCCAGAATGAGCAGTTCTTC
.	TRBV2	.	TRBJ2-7	CASSEGTRLGNYEQYF	TGTGCCAGCAGTGAAGGGACACGGCTGGGAAACTACGAGCAGTACTTC
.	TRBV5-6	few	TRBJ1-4	CASSLFRGNEKLFF	TGTGCCAGCAGCTTGTTCAGGGGTAATGAAAAACTGTTTTTT
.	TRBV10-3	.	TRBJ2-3	CAIRGGATDTQYF	TGTGCCATCAGAGGAGGGGCCACAGATACGCAGTATTTT
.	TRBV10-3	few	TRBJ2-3	CAIRLGASDTQYF	TGTGCCATCAGATTAGGGGCAAGTGATACGCAGTATTTT
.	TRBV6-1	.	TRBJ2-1	CASSSQGGNEQFF	TGTGCCAGCAGTTCACAGGGTGGTAATGAGCAGTTCTTC
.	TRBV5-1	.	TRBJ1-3	CASSLNGGSGNTIYF	TGCGCCAGCAGCTTGAACGGGGGGTCTGGAAACACCATATATTTT
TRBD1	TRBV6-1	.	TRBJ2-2	CASRPGTGGTGELFF	TGTGCCAGCAGGCCCGGGACAGGGGGCACCGGGGAGCTGTTTTTT
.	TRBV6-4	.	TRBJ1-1	CASRRVDANTEAFF	TGTGCCAGCAGGAGGGTTGACGCGAACACTGAAGCTTTCTTT
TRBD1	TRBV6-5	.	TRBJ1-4	CASSYNTGGGEKLFF	TGTGCCAGCAGTTATAATACAGGGGGAGGGGAAAAACTGTTTTTT
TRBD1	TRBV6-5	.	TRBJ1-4	CASSYAGGGTNEKLFF	TGTGCCAGCAGTTACGCAGGGGGCGGAACTAATGAAAAACTGTTTTTT
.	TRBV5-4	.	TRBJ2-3	CASSLAAETDTQYF	TGTGCCAGCAGCTTGGCCGCGGAAACAGATACGCAGTATTTT
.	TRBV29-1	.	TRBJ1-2	CSVETRGATSYGYTF	TGCAGCGTTGAAACCCGTGGGGCAACTTCCTATGGCTACACCTTC
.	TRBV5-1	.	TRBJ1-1	CASSPSTDNTEAFF	TGCGCCAGCAGCCCCTCGACAGATAACACTGAAGCTTTCTTT
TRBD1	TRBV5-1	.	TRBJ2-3	CASSWTGSTDTQYF	TGCGCCAGCAGCTGGACAGGGAGCACAGATACGCAGTATTTT
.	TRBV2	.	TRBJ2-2	CASSEAGAGLAANTGELFF	TGTGCCAGCAGTGAAGCGGGGGCCGGGCTAGCAGCGAACACCGGGGAGCTGTTTTTT
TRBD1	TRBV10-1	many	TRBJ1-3	CASRPRDRGLDGNTIYF	TGCGCCAGCAGGCCTCGGGACAGGGGGCTTGATGGAAACACCATATATTTT
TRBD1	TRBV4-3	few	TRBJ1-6	CASSQDVGQGASYNSPLHF	TGCGCCAGCAGCCAAGATGTAGGACAGGGGGCTTCCTATAATTCACCCCTCCACTTT
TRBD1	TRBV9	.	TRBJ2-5	CASSVAPDRAETQYF	TGTGCCAGCAGCGTAGCACCGGACAGGGCTGAGACCCAGTACTTC
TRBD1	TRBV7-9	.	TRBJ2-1	CASSSSGTVSYNEQFF	TGTGCCAGCAGCTCGTCCGGGACAGTCTCCTACAATGAGCAGTTCTTC
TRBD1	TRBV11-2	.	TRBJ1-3	CASSSRDRGHTIYF	TGTGCCAGCAGCTCCCGGGACAGGGGACACACCATATATTTT
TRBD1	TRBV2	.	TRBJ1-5	CASGTGGNQPQHF	TGTGCCAGCGGGACAGGAGGAAATCAGCCCCAGCATTTT
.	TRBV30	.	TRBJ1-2	CACGRLLWGYTF	TGTGCCTGCGGGAGGTTACTTTGGGGCTACACCTTC
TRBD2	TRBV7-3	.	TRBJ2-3	CASSWSGGLTDTQYF	TGTGCCAGCAGCTGGAGCGGGGGGCTGACAGATACGCAGTATTTT
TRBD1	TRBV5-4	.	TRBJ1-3	CASSLQGALGNTIYF	TGTGCCAGCAGCTTGCAGGGGGCGCTTGGAAACACCATATATTTT
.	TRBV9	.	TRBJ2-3	CASSPANLAMADTQYF	TGTGCCAGCAGCCCCGCCAACCTGGCCATGGCAGATACGCAGTATTTT
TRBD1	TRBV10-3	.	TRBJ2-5	CAISEDRGGETQYF	TGTGCCATCAGTGAGGACAGGGGGGGAGAGACCCAGTACTTC
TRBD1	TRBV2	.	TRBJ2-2	CASRLQGARSTGELFF	TGTGCCAGCAGACTACAGGGGGCGCGGAGCACCGGGGAGCTGTTTTTT
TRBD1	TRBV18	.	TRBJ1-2	CASSPGQDYGYTF	TGTGCCAGCTCACCGGGACAGGACTATGGCTACACCTTC
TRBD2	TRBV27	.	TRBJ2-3	CASSLSPWGGRDTQYF	TGTGCCAGCAGTTTATCGCCCTGGGGGGGGAGAGATACGCAGTATTTT
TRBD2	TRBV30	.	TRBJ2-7	CAWATSGSYEQYF	TGTGCCTGGGCTACTAGCGGGAGTTACGAGCAGTACTTC
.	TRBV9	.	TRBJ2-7	CASSGQGYEQYF	TGTGCCAGCAGCGGCCAGGGGTACGAGCAGTACTTC
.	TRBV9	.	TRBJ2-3	CASSVRGTDTQYF	TGTGCCAGCAGCGTAAGGGGTACAGATACGCAGTATTTT
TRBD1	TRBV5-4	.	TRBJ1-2	CASSSRGRGYGYTF	TGTGCCAGCAGCTCCAGGGGGCGAGGCTATGGCTACACCTTC
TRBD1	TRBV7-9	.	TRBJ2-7	CASSSWDRAGEQYF	TGTGCCAGCAGCTCCTGGGACAGGGCTGGTGAGCAGTACTTC
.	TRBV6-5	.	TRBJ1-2	CASSWAVNYGYTF	TGTGCCAGCAGTTGGGCAGTCAATTATGGCTACACCTTC
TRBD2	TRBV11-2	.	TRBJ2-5	CASSFYPGGWETQYF	TGTGCCAGCAGCTTTTACCCCGGGGGGTGGGAGACCCAGTACTTC
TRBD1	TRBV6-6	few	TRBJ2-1	CASRNRGQGINEQFF	TGTGCCAGCAGAAACAGGGGACAGGGTATAAATGAGCAGTTCTTC
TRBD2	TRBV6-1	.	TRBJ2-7	CASSPAGGGEQYF	TGTGCCAGCAGCCCAGCGGGAGGGGGCGAGCAGTACTTC
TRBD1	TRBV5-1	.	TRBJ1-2	CASSLGQGHGYTF	TGCGCCAGCAGCTTGGGACAGGGCCATGGCTACACCTTC
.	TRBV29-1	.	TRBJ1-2	CSCRGTNYGYTF	TGCAGTTGTAGGGGAACTAACTATGGCTACACCTTC